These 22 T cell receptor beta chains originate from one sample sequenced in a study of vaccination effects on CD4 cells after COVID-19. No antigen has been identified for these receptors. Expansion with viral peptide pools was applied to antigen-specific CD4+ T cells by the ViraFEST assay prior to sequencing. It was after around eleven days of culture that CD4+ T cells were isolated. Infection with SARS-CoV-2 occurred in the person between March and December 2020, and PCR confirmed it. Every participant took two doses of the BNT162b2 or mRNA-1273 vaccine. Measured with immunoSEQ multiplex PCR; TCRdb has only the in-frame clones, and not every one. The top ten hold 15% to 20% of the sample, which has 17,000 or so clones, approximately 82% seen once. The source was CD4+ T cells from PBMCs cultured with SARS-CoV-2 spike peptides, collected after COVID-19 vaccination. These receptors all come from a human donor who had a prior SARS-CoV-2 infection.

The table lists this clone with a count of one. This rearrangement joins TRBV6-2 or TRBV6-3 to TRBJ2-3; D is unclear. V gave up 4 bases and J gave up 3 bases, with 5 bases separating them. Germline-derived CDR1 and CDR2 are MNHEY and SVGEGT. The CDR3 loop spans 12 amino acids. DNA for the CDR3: TGTGCCAGCAGTTCGAGGACAGATACGCAGTATTTT. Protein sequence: CASSSRTDTQYF.

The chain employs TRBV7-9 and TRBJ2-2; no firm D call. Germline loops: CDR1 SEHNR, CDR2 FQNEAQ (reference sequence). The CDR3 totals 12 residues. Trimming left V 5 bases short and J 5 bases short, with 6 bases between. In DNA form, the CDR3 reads TGTGCCAGCAGCCCATGGACCGGGGAGCTGTTTTTT. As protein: CASSPWTGELFF.

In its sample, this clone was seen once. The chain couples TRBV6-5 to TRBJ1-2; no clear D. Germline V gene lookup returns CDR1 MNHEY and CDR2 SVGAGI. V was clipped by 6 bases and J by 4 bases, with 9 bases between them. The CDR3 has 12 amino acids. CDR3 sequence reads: CASRIVGYGYTF. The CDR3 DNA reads TGTGCCAGCAGAATCGTCGGCTATGGCTACACCTTC.

CDR3 amino acids: CAISDRGLAGAAYNEQFF. Written as DNA, the CDR3 is TGTGCCATCAGTGATAGGGGACTAGCGGGAGCCGCCTACAATGAGCAGTTCTTC. The chain employs TRBV10-3 and TRBJ2-1; TRBD2 aligns across 14 bases. The CDR3 extends over 18 amino acids. In germline, CDR1 is ENHRY, CDR2 SYGVKD. V dropped 3 bases and J dropped 2; count of bases not matched to a gene: 6.

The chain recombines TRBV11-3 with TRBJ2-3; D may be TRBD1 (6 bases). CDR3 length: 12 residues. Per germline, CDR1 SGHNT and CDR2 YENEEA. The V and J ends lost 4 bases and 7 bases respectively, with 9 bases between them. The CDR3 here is CASSSQGYTQYF. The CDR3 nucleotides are TGTGCCAGCAGCTCACAGGGTTATACGCAGTATTTT.

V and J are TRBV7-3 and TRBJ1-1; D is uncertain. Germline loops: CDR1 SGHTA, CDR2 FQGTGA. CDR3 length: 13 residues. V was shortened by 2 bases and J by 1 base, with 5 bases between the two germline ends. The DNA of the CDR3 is TGTGCCAGCAGCTTAGCAGCGAACACTGAAGCTTTCTTT. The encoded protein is CASSLAANTEAFF.

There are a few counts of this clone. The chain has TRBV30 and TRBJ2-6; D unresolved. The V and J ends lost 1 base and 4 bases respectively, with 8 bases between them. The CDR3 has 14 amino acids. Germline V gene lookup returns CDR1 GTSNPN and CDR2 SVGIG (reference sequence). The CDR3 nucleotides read TGTGCCTGGAGTGGGAGCTCCGGGGCCAACGTCCTGACTTTC. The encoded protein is CAWSGSSGANVLTF. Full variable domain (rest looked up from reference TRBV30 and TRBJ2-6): SQTIHQWPATLVQPVGSPLSLECTVEGTSNPNLYWYRQAAGRGLQLLFYSVGIGQISSEVPQNLSASRPQDRQFILSSKKLLLSDSGFYLCAWSGSSGANVLTFGAGSRLTVL.

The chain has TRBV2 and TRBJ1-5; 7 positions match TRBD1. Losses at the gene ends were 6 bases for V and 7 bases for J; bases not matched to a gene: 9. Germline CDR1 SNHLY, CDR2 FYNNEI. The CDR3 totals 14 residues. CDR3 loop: CASRSGQFWQPQHF. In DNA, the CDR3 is TGTGCCAGCAGGTCGGGACAGTTCTGGCAGCCCCAGCATTTT.

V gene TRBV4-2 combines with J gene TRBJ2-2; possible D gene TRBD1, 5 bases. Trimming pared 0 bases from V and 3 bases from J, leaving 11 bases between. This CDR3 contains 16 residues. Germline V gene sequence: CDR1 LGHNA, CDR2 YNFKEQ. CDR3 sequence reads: CASSQEVQGDTGELFF. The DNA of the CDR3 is TGTGCCAGCAGCCAAGAGGTTCAGGGCGACACCGGGGAGCTGTTTTTT.

The CDR3 loop reads CAISAEGPRGGSSYNEQFF. The CDR3 region has the DNA TGTGCCATCAGCGCTGAGGGCCCAAGGGGCGGGTCCTCCTACAATGAGCAGTTCTTC. The rearrangement joins TRBV10-3 to TRBJ2-1, with D possibly called TRBD1 or TRBD2 (5 bases each). Germline CDR1 is ENHRY and CDR2 is SYGVKD. The CDR3 is 19 residues long. V was trimmed by 6 bases and J by 0 bases, leaving 24 bases between them.

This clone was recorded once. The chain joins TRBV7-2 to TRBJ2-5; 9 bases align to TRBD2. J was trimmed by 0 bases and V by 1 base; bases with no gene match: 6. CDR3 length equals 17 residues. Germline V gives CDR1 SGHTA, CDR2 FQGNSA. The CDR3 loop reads CASSLVWVAGDQETQYF. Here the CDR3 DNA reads TGTGCCAGCAGCTTAGTATGGGTAGCGGGGGACCAAGAGACCCAGTACTTC.

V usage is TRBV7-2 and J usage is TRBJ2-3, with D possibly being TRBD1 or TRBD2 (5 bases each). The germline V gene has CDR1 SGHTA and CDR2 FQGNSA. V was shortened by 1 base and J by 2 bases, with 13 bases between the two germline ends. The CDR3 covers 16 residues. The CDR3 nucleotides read TGTGCCAGCAGCTTAGAGGGACGGCGGTTCACAGATACGCAGTATTTT. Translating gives CASSLEGRRFTDTQYF. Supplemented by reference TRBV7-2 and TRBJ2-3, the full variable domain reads GAGVSQSPSNKVTEKGKDVELRCDPISGHTALYWYRQSLGQGLEFLIYFQGNSAPDKSGLPSDRFSAERTGGSVSTLTIQRTQQEDSAVYLCASSLEGRRFTDTQYFGPGTRLTVL.

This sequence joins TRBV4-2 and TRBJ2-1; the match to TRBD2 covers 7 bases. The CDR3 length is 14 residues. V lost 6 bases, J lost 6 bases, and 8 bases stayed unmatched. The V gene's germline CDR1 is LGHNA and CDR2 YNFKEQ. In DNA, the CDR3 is TGTGCCAGCAGTCAGCGGGGAGGTTTCAATGAGCAGTTCTTC. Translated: CASSQRGGFNEQFF.

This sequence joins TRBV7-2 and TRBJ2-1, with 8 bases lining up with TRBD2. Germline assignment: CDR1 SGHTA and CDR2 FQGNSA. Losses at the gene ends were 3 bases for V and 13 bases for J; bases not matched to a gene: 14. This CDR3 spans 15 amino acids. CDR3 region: CASSLGSFFGGGQFF. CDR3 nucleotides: TGTGCCAGCAGCTTGGGGTCGTTCTTCGGGGGGGGACAGTTCTTC.

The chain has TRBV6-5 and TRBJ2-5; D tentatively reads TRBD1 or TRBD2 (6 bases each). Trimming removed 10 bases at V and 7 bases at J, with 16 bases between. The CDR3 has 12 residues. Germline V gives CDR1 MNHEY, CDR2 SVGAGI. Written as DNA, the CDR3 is TGTGCCACGCGACCGGGGGCTGGGACCCAGTACTTC. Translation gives CATRPGAGTQYF.

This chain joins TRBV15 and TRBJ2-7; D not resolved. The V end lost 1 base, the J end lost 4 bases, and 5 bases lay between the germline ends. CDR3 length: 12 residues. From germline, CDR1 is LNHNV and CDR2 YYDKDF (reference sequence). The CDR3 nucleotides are TGTGCCACCAGCAGAGTGGGGTACGAGCAGTACTTC. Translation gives CATSRVGYEQYF.

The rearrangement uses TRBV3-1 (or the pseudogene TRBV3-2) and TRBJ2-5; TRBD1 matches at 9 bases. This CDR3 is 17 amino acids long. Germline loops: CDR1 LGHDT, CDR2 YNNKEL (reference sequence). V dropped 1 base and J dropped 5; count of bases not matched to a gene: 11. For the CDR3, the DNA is TGTGCCAGCAGCCAAGGGGACACAGGGGGCCTGGAGGAGACCCAGTACTTC. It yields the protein CASSQGDTGGLEETQYF.

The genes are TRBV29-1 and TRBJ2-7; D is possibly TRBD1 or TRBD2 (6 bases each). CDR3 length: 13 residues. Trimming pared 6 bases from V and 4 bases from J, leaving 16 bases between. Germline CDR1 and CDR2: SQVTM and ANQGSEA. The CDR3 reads CSVGLGGWYEQYF. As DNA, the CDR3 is TGCAGCGTCGGCCTAGGGGGGTGGTACGAGCAGTACTTC.

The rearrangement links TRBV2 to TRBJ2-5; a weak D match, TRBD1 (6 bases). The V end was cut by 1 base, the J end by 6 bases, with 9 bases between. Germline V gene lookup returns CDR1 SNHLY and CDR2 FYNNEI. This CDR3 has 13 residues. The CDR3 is CASSEGQGKTQYF. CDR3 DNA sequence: TGTGCCAGCAGTGAAGGGCAGGGGAAGACCCAGTACTTC.

CDR3 DNA sequence: TGTGCCAGCAGCGTAAGTTGGGGTACTAGCGGGAGGCGGCAAGAGACCCAGTACTTC. Protein sequence: CASSVSWGTSGRRQETQYF. The V call is TRBV9, the J call TRBJ2-5; 12 nucleotides match TRBD2. The V gene end was trimmed by 1 base and the J gene end by 2 bases; junction bases not matched to a gene: 12. Germline V gene data show CDR1 as SGDLS and CDR2 as YYNGEE. The CDR3 runs to 19 residues. Full variable domain (rest looked up from reference TRBV9 and TRBJ2-5): DSGVTQTPKHLITATGQRVTLRCSPRSGDLSVYWYQQSLDQGLQFLIQYYNGEERAKGNILERFSAQQFPDLHSELNLSSLELGDSALYFCASSVSWGTSGRRQETQYFGPGTRLLVL.

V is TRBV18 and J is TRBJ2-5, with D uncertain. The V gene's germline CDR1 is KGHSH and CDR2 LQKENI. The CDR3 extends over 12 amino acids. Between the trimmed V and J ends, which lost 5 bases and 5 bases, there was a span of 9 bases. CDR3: CASSDSAETQYF. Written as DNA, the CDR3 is TGTGCCAGCTCAGATTCAGCGGAGACCCAGTACTTC.

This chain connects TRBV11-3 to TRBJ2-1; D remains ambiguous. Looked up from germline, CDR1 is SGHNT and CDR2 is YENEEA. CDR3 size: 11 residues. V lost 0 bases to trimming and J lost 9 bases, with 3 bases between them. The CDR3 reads CASSLEGEQFF. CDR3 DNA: TGTGCCAGCAGCTTAGAGGGTGAGCAGTTCTTC.